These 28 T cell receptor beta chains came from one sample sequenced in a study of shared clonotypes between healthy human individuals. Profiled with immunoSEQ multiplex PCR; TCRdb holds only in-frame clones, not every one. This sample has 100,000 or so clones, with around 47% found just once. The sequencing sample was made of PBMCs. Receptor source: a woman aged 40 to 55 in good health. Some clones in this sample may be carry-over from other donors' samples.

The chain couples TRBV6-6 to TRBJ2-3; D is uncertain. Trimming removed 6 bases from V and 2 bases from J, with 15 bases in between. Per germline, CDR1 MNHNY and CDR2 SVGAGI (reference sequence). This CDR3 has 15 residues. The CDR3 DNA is TGTGCCAGCAGCCGACCGGGCCCACTCACAGATACGCAGTATTTT. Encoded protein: CASSRPGPLTDTQYF.

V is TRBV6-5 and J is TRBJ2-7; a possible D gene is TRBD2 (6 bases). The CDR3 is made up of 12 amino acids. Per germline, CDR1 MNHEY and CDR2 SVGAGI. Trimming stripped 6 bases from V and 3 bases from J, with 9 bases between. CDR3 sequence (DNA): TGTGCCAGCAGCTCTAGCGACTACGAGCAGTACTTC. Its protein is CASSSSDYEQYF.

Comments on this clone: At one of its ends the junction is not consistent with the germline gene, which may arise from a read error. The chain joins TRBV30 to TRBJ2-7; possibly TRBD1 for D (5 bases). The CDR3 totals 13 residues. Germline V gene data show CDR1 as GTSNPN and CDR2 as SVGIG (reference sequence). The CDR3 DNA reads TGTGCCTCGAGTTTAGGGGCCTCCTACGAGCAGTACTTC. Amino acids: CASSLGASYEQYF.

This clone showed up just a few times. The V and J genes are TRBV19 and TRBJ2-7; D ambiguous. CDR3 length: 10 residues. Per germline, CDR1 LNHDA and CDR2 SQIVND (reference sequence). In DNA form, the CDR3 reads TGTGCTGAGGTGGAGTGCGAGCAGTACTTC. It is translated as CAEVECEQYF.

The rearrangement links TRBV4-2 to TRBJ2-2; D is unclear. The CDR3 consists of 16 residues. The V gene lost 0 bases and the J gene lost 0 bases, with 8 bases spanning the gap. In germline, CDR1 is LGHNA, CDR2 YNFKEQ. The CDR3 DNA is TGTGCCAGCAGCCAAGATCCAGGTTCGAACACCGGGGAGCTGTTTTTT. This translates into CASSQDPGSNTGELFF.

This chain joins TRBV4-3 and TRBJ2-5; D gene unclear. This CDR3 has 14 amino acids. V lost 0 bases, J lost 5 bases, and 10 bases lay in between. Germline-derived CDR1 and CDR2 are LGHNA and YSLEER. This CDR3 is CASSQESPGETQYF. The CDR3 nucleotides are TGCGCCAGCAGCCAAGAGTCCCCCGGGGAGACCCAGTACTTC.

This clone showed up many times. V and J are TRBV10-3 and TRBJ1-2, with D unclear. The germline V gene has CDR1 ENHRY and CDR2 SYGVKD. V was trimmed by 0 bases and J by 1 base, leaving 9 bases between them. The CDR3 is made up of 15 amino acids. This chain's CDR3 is CAISESQLVNYGYTF. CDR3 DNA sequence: TGTGCCATCAGTGAGTCACAGCTAGTTAACTATGGCTACACCTTC.

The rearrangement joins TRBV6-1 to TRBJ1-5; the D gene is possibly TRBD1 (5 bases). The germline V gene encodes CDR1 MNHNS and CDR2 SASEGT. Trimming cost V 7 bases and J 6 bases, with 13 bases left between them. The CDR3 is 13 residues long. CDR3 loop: CASTLRGSQPQHF. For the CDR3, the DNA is TGTGCCAGCACCCTGCGGGGGAGTCAGCCCCAGCATTTT.

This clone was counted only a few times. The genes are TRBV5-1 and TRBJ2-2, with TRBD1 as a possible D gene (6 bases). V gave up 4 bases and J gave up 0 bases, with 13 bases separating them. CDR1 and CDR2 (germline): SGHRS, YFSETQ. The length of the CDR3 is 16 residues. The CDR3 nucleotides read TGCGCCAGCAGCCCCCACAGGGATGCGAACACCGGGGAGCTGTTTTTT. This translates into CASSPHRDANTGELFF.

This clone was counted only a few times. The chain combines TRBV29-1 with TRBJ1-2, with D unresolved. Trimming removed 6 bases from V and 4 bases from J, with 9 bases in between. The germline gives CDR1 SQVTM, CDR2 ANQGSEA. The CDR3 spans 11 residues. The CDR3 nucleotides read TGCAGCGTATCTGGGTCCTATGGCTACACCTTC. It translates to CSVSGSYGYTF.

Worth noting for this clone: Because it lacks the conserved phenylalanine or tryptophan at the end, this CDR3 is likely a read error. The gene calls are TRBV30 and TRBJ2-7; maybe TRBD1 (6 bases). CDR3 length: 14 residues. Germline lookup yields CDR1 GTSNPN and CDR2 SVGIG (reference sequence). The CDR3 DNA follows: TGTGCCTGGAGTAGCCTCCGGGACACAAACGAACAGTACCTC. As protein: CAWSSLRDTNEQYL.

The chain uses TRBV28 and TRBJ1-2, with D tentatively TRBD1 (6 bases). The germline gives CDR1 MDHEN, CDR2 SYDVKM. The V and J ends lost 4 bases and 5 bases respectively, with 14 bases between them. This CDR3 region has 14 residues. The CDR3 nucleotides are TGTGCCAGCAGTTCCTTAAAGACAGGTTATGGCTACACCTTC. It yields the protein CASSSLKTGYGYTF.

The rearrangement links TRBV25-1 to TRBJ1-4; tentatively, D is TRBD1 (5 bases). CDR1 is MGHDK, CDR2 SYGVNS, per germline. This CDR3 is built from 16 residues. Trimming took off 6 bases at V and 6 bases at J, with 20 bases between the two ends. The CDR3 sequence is CASSELGRGEDEKLFF. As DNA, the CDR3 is TGTGCCAGCAGCGAACTAGGGCGGGGGGAGGATGAAAAACTGTTTTTT.

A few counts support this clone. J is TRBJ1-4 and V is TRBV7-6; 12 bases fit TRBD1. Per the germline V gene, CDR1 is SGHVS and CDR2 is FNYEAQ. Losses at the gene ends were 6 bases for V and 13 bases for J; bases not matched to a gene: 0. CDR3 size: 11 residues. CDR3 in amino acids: CASRGQGALFF. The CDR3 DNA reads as TGTGCCAGCAGGGGACAGGGGGCACTGTTTTTT.

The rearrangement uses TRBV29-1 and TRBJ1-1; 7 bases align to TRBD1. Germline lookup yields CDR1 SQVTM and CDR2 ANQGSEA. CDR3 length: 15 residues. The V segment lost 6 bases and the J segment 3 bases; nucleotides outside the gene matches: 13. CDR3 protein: CSVNTQGGWDTEAFF. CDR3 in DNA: TGCAGCGTCAATACCCAGGGGGGATGGGACACTGAAGCTTTCTTT. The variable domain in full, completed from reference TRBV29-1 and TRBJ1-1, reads SAVISQKPSRDICQRGTSLTIQCQVDSQVTMMFWYRQQPGQSLTLIATANQGSEATYESGFVIDKFPISRPNLTFSTLTVSNMSPEDSSIYLCSVNTQGGWDTEAFFGQGTRLTVV.

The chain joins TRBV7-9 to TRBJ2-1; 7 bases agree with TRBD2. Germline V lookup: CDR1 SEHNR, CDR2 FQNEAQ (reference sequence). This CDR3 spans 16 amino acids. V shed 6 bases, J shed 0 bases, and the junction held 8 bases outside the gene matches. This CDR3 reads CASSHMGGNSYNEQFF. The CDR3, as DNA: TGTGCCAGCAGTCATATGGGGGGGAACTCCTACAATGAGCAGTTCTTC.

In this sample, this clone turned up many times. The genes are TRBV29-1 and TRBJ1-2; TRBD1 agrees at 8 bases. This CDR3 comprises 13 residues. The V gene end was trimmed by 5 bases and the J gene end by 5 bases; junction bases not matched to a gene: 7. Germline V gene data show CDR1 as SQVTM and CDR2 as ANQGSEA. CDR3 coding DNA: TGCAGCGTTTCGCCGGACAGGGTTTATGGCTACACCTTC. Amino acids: CSVSPDRVYGYTF.

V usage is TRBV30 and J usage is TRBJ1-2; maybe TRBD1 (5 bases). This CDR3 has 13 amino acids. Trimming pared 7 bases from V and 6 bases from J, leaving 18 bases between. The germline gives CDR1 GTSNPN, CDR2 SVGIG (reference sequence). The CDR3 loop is CASSIGQGNGYTF. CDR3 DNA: TGTGCCTCAAGCATAGGGCAGGGTAATGGCTACACCTTC.

In DNA, the CDR3 is TGTGCCAGCAAGACTATACTCGAGCAGTACTTC. It translates to CASKTILEQYF. The V gene is TRBV28, the J gene TRBJ2-7, with TRBD2 as a possible D gene (5 bases). The V end was cut by 7 bases, the J end by 6 bases, with 10 bases between. Germline assignment: CDR1 MDHEN and CDR2 SYDVKM. The CDR3 has 11 amino acids.

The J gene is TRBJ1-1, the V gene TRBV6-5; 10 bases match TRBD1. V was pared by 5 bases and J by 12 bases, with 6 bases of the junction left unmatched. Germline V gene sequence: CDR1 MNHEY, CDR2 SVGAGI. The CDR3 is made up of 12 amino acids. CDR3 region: CASSPRTGGTFF. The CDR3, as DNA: TGTGCCAGCAGTCCCCGGACAGGGGGGACTTTCTTT.

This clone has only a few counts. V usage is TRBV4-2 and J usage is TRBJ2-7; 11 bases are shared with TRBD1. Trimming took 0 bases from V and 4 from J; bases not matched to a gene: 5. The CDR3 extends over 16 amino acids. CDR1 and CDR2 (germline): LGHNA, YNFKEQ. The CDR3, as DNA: TGTGCCAGCAGCCAAGAGGGCGGGGACAGGGGGTACGAGCAGTACTTC. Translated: CASSQEGGDRGYEQYF.

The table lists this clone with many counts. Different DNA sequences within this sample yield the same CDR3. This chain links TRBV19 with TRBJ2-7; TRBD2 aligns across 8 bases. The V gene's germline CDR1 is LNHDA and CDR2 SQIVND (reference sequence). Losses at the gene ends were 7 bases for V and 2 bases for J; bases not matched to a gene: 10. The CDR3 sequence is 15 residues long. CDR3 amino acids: CASMAGSGRPYEQYF. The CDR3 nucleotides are TGTGCCAGTATGGCAGGGAGCGGGAGACCCTACGAGCAGTACTTC.

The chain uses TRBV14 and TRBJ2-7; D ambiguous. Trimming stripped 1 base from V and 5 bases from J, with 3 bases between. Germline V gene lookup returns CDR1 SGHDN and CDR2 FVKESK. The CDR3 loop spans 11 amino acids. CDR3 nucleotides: TGTGCCAGCAGCCAAGGGGACGAGCAGTACTTC. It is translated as CASSQGDEQYF.

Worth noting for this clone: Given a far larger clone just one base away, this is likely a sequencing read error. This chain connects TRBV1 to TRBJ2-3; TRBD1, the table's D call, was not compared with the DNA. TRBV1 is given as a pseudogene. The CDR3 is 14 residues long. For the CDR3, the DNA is TGCACCAGCAGCCAAGGGACAGGGGTAGATACGCAGTATTTT. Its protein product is CTSSQGTGVDTQYF.

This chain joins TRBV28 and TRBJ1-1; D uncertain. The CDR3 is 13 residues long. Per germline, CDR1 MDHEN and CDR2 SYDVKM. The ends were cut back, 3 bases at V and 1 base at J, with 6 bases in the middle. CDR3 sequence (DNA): TGTGCCAGCAGTTTTTACCCGAACACTGAAGCTTTCTTT. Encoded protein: CASSFYPNTEAFF.

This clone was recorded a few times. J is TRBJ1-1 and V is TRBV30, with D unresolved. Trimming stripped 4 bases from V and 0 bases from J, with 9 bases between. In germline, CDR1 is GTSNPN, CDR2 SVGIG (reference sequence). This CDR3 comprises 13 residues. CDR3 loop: CAWTGELNTEAFF. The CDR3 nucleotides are TGTGCCTGGACAGGCGAATTGAACACTGAAGCTTTCTTT.

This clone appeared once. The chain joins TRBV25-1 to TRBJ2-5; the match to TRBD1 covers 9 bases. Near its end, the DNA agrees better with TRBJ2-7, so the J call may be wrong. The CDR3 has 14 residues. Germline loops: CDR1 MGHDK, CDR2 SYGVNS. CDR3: CASSELGTGFEQYF. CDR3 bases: TGTGCCAGCAGTGAATTAGGGACAGGGTTCGAGCAGTACTTC.

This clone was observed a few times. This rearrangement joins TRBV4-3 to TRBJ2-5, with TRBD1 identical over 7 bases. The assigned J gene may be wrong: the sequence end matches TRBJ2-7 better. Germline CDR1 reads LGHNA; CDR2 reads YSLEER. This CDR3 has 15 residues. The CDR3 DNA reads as TGCGCCAGCAGCCGAGACAGGGCGAGCTCCTACGAGCAGTACTTC. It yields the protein CASSRDRASSYEQYF.